The 27 T cell receptor beta chains below all came from one sample that was sequenced in a study of cytomegalovirus exposure and HLA in healthy donors. In the PCR, 60 Vbeta and 13 Jbeta primers were used. Clones were sequenced by immunoSEQ multiplex PCR, and TCRdb holds only the in-frame ones, with some missing. The table includes about 200,000 clones, around 73% detected once. Sequencing was carried out using PBMCs. These receptors all come from a male donor in good health and CMV-seronegative.

Only one count was recorded for this clone. The chain uses TRBV7-9 and TRBJ2-3; 9 positions match TRBD1. The CDR3 contains 16 residues. V lost 5 bases, J lost 0 bases, and 6 bases stayed unmatched. Germline V gene data show CDR1 as SEHNR and CDR2 as FQNEAQ (reference sequence). This CDR3 reads CASSVQGAGSTDTQYF. The DNA for the CDR3 is TGTGCCAGCAGCGTACAGGGGGCAGGTAGCACAGATACGCAGTATTTT.

This sequence joins TRBV7-8 and TRBJ1-1; D gene unclear. Germline CDR1 is SGHVS and CDR2 is FQNEAQ. V was clipped by 1 base and J by 2 bases, with 8 bases between them. The CDR3 has 14 residues. The chain's CDR3 is CASSLGSVNTEAFF. The CDR3 DNA is TGTGCCAGCAGCTTAGGTTCAGTTAACACTGAAGCTTTCTTT.

The V and J genes are TRBV9 and TRBJ2-7, with TRBD1 matching over 9 bases. The germline V gene encodes CDR1 SGDLS and CDR2 YYNGEE. The CDR3 is 14 amino acids. J was trimmed by 1 base and V by 4 bases; bases with no gene match: 3. The CDR3 DNA reads TGTGCCAGCAGCTTTGGGACAGGGTCCTACGAGCAGTACTTC. Its protein is CASSFGTGSYEQYF.

This clone was counted a few times. The chain employs TRBV2 and TRBJ1-5; possibly TRBD1 for D (6 bases). The germline V gene encodes CDR1 SNHLY and CDR2 FYNNEI. Trimming cost V 5 bases and J 6 bases, with 14 bases left between them. The CDR3 runs to 14 residues. CDR3 DNA: TGTGCCAGCAGTCCGGGGGGGGCAGTTCAGCCCCAGCATTTT. It is translated as CASSPGGAVQPQHF. Looking up the rest from reference TRBV2 and TRBJ1-5 gives the full variable domain: EPEVTQTPSHQVTQMGQEVILRCVPISNHLYFYWYRQILGQKVEFLVSFYNNEISEKSEIFDDQFSVERPDGSNFTLKIRSTKLEDSAMYFCASSPGGAVQPQHFGDGTRLSIL.

The rearrangement uses TRBV29-1 and TRBJ1-1; perhaps TRBD1 as D (6 bases). The ends were cut back, 4 bases at V and 1 base at J, with 10 bases in the middle. The CDR3 is 13 residues long. From germline, CDR1 is SQVTM and CDR2 ANQGSEA. The CDR3 sequence: CSVVGRGNTEAFF. CDR3 sequence (DNA): TGCAGCGTTGTGGGCAGGGGGAACACTGAAGCTTTCTTT.

This chain joins TRBV27 and TRBJ2-7, with D possibly matching TRBD1 (7 bases). The germline gives CDR1 MNHEY, CDR2 SMNVEV (reference sequence). The V end was cut by 5 bases, the J end by 2 bases, with 16 bases between. CDR3 size: 15 residues. DNA for the CDR3: TGTGCCAGCAGTCCCGCGGGACAGAAAACCTACGAGCAGTACTTC. Protein sequence: CASSPAGQKTYEQYF.

The chain combines TRBV15 with TRBJ1-2; maybe TRBD1 (5 bases). The V end lost 0 bases, the J end lost 4 bases, and 15 bases lay between the germline ends. Germline values: CDR1 LNHNV, CDR2 YYDKDF (reference sequence). This CDR3 spans 16 amino acids. For the CDR3, the DNA is TGTGCCACCAGCAGAGATCTCGGGGGAGATGGCTATGGCTACACCTTC. This sequence encodes CATSRDLGGDGYGYTF.

The V gene is TRBV29-1, the J gene TRBJ2-7; TRBD1 agrees at 10 bases. Germline V gene data show CDR1 as SQVTM and CDR2 as ANQGSEA. This CDR3 comprises 15 residues. V was pared by 3 bases and J by 5 bases, with 10 bases of the junction left unmatched. The DNA for the CDR3 is TGCAGCGTTGACACCTCCGGGACAGGGGTCAACGAGCAGTACTTC. Translation gives CSVDTSGTGVNEQYF.

V and J are TRBV5-4 and TRBJ2-3; D perhaps matches TRBD2 (6 bases). CDR1 is SGHNT and CDR2 is YYREEE in the germline V gene (reference sequence). The CDR3 has 15 amino acids. The germline V and J ends were trimmed by 3 bases and 0 bases, with 11 bases remaining between them. The DNA for the CDR3 is TGTGCCAGCAGCTCCTTAGCGGAGAGCACAGATACGCAGTATTTT. Encoded protein: CASSSLAESTDTQYF.

The chain links TRBV2 to TRBJ2-3, with 7 bases that match TRBD2. There are 16 residues in the CDR3. V shed 6 bases and J 9 bases; nucleotides not matched to a gene: 18. Looked up from germline, CDR1 is SNHLY and CDR2 is FYNNEI. CDR3 coding DNA: TGTGCCAGCAGAGGGGTTGCGGGGGAGGGACCTGGAACGCAGTATTTT. Its translation: CASRGVAGEGPGTQYF.

This clone appeared a few times. This chain joins TRBV6-5 and TRBJ2-3; 10 positions agree with TRBD2. With V trimmed by 5 bases and J by 2 bases, 1 base remained unmatched. CDR3 length: 14 residues. CDR1 and CDR2 from the germline V gene are MNHEY and SVGAGI. In nucleotides, the CDR3 is TGTGCCAGCAGTAGCGGGAGGGCCACAGATACGCAGTATTTT. Protein: CASSSGRATDTQYF.

The chain carries TRBV5-6 and TRBJ2-7; 14 nucleotides line up with TRBD2. The CDR3 is made up of 17 amino acids. After removal of 0 bases from V and 1 base from J, the junction contained 3 bases not matched to a gene. CDR1 and CDR2 (germline): SGHDT, YYEEEE. CDR3 protein: CASSLAGLAGASYEQYF. CDR3 DNA sequence: TGTGCCAGCAGCTTGGCGGGACTAGCGGGAGCTTCCTACGAGCAGTACTTC.

V usage is TRBV27 and J usage is TRBJ1-5; D remains ambiguous. Germline CDR1 MNHEY, CDR2 SMNVEV (reference sequence). The CDR3 length is 15 residues. The V end lost 5 bases, the J end lost 5 bases, and 16 bases lay between the germline ends. The CDR3 sequence is CASSPRVEAHQPQHF. CDR3 nucleotide sequence: TGTGCCAGCAGTCCCCGCGTGGAGGCCCATCAGCCCCAGCATTTT.

A few counts support this clone. The chain has TRBV6-5 and TRBJ1-1; D is ambiguous. Trimming shortened V by 2 bases and J by 0 bases, and 7 bases separated the two germline ends. The germline V gene encodes CDR1 MNHEY and CDR2 SVGAGI. The CDR3 totals 14 residues. DNA for the CDR3: TGTGCCAGCAGTTACGGAGAGATGAACACTGAAGCTTTCTTT. Amino acid sequence: CASSYGEMNTEAFF.

The chain is built from TRBV6-4 and TRBJ1-1; 7 bases match TRBD1. Per germline, CDR1 MRHNA and CDR2 SNTAGT. The CDR3 covers 14 residues. J was trimmed by 4 bases and V by 4 bases; bases with no gene match: 6. This CDR3 is CASSAYPGGTEAFF. CDR3 DNA sequence: TGTGCCAGCAGTGCCTACCCAGGGGGCACTGAAGCTTTCTTT.

This clone was counted a single time. This chain links TRBV25-1 with TRBJ1-1; D is unresolved. This CDR3 contains 12 residues. The V and J ends lost 5 bases and 4 bases respectively, with 8 bases between them. Germline CDR1 is MGHDK and CDR2 is SYGVNS. CDR3 nucleotide sequence: TGTGCCAGCAGTTCGCGTCCCACTGAAGCTTTCTTT. Its translation: CASSSRPTEAFF.

The CDR3 DNA sequence: TGTGCCAGCAGTGTAAACAGGGTGGGCACCGGGGAGCTGTTTTTT. The encoded protein is CASSVNRVGTGELFF. The V gene is TRBV6-1, the J gene TRBJ2-2; possibly TRBD1 for D (6 bases). Deletions cut 4 bases from V and 4 bases from J, with 13 bases between. Germline V gives CDR1 MNHNS, CDR2 SASEGT. This CDR3 spans 15 amino acids.

The chain uses TRBV10-1 and TRBJ2-7; the D gene is possibly TRBD2 (6 bases). The CDR3 spans 15 residues. V gave up 4 bases and J gave up 4 bases, with 17 bases separating them. Germline CDR1 is WNHNN and CDR2 is SYGVQD (reference sequence). This CDR3 reads CASSAGTRLPYEQYF. The CDR3 bases are TGCGCCAGCAGTGCCGGGACTCGCTTACCATACGAGCAGTACTTC.

The gene calls are TRBV5-1 and TRBJ2-5; 7 bases fit TRBD2. Germline V gene sequence: CDR1 SGHRS, CDR2 YFSETQ. CDR3 size: 16 residues. J was trimmed by 2 bases and V by 0 bases; bases with no gene match: 7. The CDR3 DNA is TGCGCCAGCAGCTTGGCGGGGGGAGGGATTCAAGAGACCCAGTACTTC. Translating it yields CASSLAGGGIQETQYF.

The chain links TRBV27 to TRBJ1-2; TRBD1 matches at 7 bases. Germline V gene data show CDR1 as MNHEY and CDR2 as SMNVEV (reference sequence). V shed 5 bases, J shed 1 base, and the junction held 10 bases outside the gene matches. The CDR3 runs to 16 residues. The CDR3 region is CASSPTPGQYNYGYTF. CDR3 sequence (DNA): TGTGCCAGCAGTCCGACCCCGGGACAGTATAACTATGGCTACACCTTC.

This clone was seen more than once but under ten times. The rearrangement links TRBV5-8 to TRBJ2-5, with 8 bases aligning to TRBD1. Germline loops: CDR1 SGHTS, CDR2 YDEGEE. The CDR3 contains 13 residues. The V gene end was trimmed by 10 bases and the J gene end by 4 bases; junction bases not matched to a gene: 9. CDR3 residues: CALEGRGRETQYF. The CDR3 region has the DNA TGTGCCCTAGAGGGCAGGGGGCGAGAGACCCAGTACTTC.

This clone appeared a single time. The chain links TRBV2 to TRBJ2-7; 7 bases align to TRBD2. V shed 6 bases, J shed 8 bases, and the junction held 13 bases outside the gene matches. In germline, CDR1 is SNHLY, CDR2 FYNNEI. This CDR3 comprises 14 residues. In nucleotides, the CDR3 is TGTGCCAGCAGAGGGTCGCGGGAGAATCTCCAGCAGTACTTC. It translates to CASRGSRENLQQYF.

J is TRBJ2-3 and V is TRBV30; TRBD1 aligns across 9 bases. CDR1 and CDR2 from the germline V gene are GTSNPN and SVGIG (reference sequence). V lost 3 bases, J lost 2 bases, and 15 bases stayed unmatched. The CDR3 runs 18 residues. CDR3 amino acids: CAWSLDRGNWINTDTQYF. CDR3 DNA: TGTGCCTGGAGCCTGGACAGGGGTAATTGGATAAACACAGATACGCAGTATTTT.

The chain recombines TRBV30 with TRBJ2-1, with 15 bases identical to TRBD2. V gave up 0 bases and J gave up 10 bases; unmatched junction bases: 4. The CDR3 contains 15 residues. Germline assignment: CDR1 GTSNPN and CDR2 SVGIG (reference sequence). CDR3 sequence: CAWSVGLAGGQEQFF. The CDR3 bases are TGTGCCTGGAGTGTGGGACTAGCGGGAGGACAGGAGCAGTTCTTC.

The V gene is TRBV19, the J gene TRBJ1-2; 7 bases map to TRBD1. Germline loops: CDR1 LNHDA, CDR2 SQIVND (reference sequence). With 6 bases clipped from V and 0 bases from J, the junction kept 16 bases outside the gene matches. This CDR3 is built from 18 residues. CDR3 amino acids: CASRRGRQGAKANYGYTF. The CDR3 DNA sequence: TGTGCCAGTAGACGGGGACGACAGGGCGCCAAAGCTAACTATGGCTACACCTTC.

V gene TRBV30 combines with J gene TRBJ2-5; D is possibly TRBD1 (6 bases). The CDR3 runs 13 residues. Germline-derived CDR1 and CDR2 are GTSNPN and SVGIG (reference sequence). Trimming cost V 7 bases and J 5 bases, with 17 bases left between them. The CDR3 DNA reads as TGTGCCTTTAATATAGGACAGAAGGAGACCCAGTACTTC. It is translated as CAFNIGQKETQYF.

This clone was picked up a small number of times. The chain uses TRBV29-1 and TRBJ1-1, with D maybe TRBD1 (5 bases). V shed 4 bases and J shed 0 bases, with 6 bases lying between them. The CDR3 loop spans 12 amino acids. Germline CDR1 and CDR2: SQVTM and ANQGSEA. CDR3 sequence: CSVVQVNTEAFF. The DNA for the CDR3 is TGCAGCGTTGTACAGGTGAACACTGAAGCTTTCTTT.